This T cell receptor beta chain was sequenced during a study of blood T cell repertoires in COVID-19. In this sample, this clone turned up a few times. Clinical history as reported by participants underpinned cohort assignment. Per the original data handling: Reference gene primer amplification yielded estimated nucleated cell counts. The method was immunoSEQ multiplex PCR; TCRdb's version includes in-frame clones alone and lacks a portion of them. That table furnishes V, J and clone size, whereas the DNA furnished D and trimming. The table shows 220,000 or so clones, with roughly 80% occurring only once. V trimming: 2 bases; J trimming: 3 bases; junction bases outside the gene matches: 6. This CDR3 is built from 15 residues. Germline-derived CDR1 and CDR2 are SGHTA and FQGTGA.

The sequence came from a woman between 40 and 50 years old with acute COVID-19. The material sequenced was PBMCs or T cells enriched from blood (not recorded which). The rearrangement joins TRBV7-3 to TRBJ2-7, with TRBD1 identical over 8 bases. The CDR3 loop is CASSLRPDRDYEQYF. Here the CDR3 DNA reads TGTGCCAGCAGCTTACGCCCGGACAGGGACTACGAGCAGTACTTC. Looking up the rest from reference TRBV7-3 and TRBJ2-7 gives the full variable domain: GAGVSQTPSNKVTEKGKYVELRCDPISGHTALYWYRQSLGQGPEFLIYFQGTGAADDSGLPNDRFFAVRPEGSVSTLKIQRTERGDSAVYLCASSLRPDRDYEQYFGPGTRLTVT.